This T cell receptor (beta chain) is from a study of T cells in localized non-small cell lung cancer. Study results and limitations: Turning up in adjacent lung were a median about 61 of the top 100 tumor clones. As only one tumor region underwent sequencing, heterogeneity remains possible. Uninvolved adjacent lung, not tumor, had the highest T cell clonality.

Measured with immunoSEQ multiplex PCR; TCRdb has only the in-frame clones, and not every one. The sample has 7,000 to 7,500 clones, under 25% seen once. V was clipped by 3 bases and J by 3 bases, with 5 bases between them. Germline assignment: CDR1 SQVTM and CDR2 ANQGSEA. The CDR3 is made up of 12 amino acids. In this sample, this clone turned up a few times. Its target is not known. The chain employs TRBV29-1 and TRBJ1-4; D is unclear. This sample comprised lung tumor tissue, obtained before any cancer treatment. This TCR derives from a man aged 35-75 years with stage III squamous cell lung carcinoma. CDR3 sequence reads: CSVETSNEKLFF. The DNA for the CDR3 is TGCAGCGTTGAGACATCTAATGAAAAACTGTTTTTT.